The present entry profiles one T cell receptor (beta chain) with its context. Its antigen is not identified. The data originate from a study of T cell responses to AZD1222 COVID-19 vaccine. Study in general: Second-dose timings of about 4 or about 12 weeks were pooled. Whole-study findings and limits: Without day 14 samples, only post-peak T cell repertoires were studied. Rises in breadth and depth of Spike-specific TCRs came after two AZD1222 doses.

Sequencing used immunoSEQ multiplex PCR; TCRdb keeps in-frame clones, though not all of them. The table records around 190,000 clones, approximately 92% of them present only once. There are 13 residues in the CDR3. The ends lost 5 bases at V and 5 bases at J; junction bases unmatched: 4. Sequenced material: peripheral blood, taken on day 0 of AZD1222 vaccination. The chain joins TRBV12-3 or TRBV12-4 to TRBJ2-5, with 8 bases that match TRBD2. The receptor was isolated from an adult in good health. This CDR3 is CASSRGGLETQYF. CDR3 in DNA: TGTGCCAGCAGTCGGGGGGGTTTGGAGACCCAGTACTTC.